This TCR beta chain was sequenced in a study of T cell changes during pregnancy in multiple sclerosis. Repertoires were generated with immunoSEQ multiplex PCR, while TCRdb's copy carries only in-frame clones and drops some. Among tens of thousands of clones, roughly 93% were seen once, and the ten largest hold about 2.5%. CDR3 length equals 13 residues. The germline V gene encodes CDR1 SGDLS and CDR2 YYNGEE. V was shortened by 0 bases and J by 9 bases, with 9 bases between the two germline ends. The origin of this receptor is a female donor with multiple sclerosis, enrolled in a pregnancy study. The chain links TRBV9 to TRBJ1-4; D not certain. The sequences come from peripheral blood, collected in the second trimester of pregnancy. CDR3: CASSVVGGQKLFF. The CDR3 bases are TGTGCCAGCAGCGTAGTCGGCGGCCAAAAACTGTTTTTT.